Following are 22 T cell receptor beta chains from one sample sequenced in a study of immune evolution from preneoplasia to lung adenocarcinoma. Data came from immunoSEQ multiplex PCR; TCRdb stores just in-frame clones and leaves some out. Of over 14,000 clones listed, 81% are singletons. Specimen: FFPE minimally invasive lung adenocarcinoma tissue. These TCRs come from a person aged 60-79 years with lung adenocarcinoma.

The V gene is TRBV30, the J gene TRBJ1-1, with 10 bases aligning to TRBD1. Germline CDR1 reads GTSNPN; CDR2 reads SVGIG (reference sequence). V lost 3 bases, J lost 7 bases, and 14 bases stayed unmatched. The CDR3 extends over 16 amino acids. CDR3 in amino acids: CAWRDFLGTGEDEAFF. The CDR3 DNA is TGTGCCTGGAGGGACTTTCTTGGGACAGGGGAGGATGAAGCTTTCTTT.

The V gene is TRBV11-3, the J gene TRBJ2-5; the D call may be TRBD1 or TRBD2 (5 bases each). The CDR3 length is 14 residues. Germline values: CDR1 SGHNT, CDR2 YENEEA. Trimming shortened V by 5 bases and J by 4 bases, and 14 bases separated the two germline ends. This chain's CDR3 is CASSQLGVGETQYF. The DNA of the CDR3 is TGTGCCAGCAGCCAGCTGGGGGTTGGAGAGACCCAGTACTTC.

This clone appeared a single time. The CDR3, as DNA: TGTGCCAGCAGCTTACAGCCAGGGGGAATCAATCAGCCCCAGCATTTT. Protein product: CASSLQPGGINQPQHF. V gene TRBV7-6 combines with J gene TRBJ1-5; 7 positions agree with TRBD1. The CDR3 consists of 16 residues. V lost 2 bases, J lost 3 bases, and 7 bases stayed unmatched. Looked up from germline, CDR1 is SGHVS and CDR2 is FNYEAQ.

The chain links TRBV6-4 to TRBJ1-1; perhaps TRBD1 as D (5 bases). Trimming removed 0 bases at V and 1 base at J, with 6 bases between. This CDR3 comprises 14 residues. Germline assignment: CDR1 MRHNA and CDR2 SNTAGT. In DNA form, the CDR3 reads TGTGCCAGCAGTGACTCGGGGGAGAACACTGAAGCTTTCTTT. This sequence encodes CASSDSGENTEAFF.

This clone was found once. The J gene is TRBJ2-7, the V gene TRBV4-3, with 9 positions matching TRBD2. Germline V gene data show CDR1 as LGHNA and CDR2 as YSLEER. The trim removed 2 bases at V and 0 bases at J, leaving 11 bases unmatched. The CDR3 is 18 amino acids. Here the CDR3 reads CASSQLQSGTSFSYEQYF. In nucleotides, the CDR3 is TGCGCCAGCAGCCAACTCCAATCCGGGACTAGCTTCTCCTACGAGCAGTACTTC.

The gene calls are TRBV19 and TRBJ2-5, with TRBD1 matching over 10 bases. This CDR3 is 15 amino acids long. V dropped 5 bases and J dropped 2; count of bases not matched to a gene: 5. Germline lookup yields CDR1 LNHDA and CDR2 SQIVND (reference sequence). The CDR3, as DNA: TGTGCCAGTAGTTCCCGGGACAGGGGACAAGAGACCCAGTACTTC. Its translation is CASSSRDRGQETQYF.

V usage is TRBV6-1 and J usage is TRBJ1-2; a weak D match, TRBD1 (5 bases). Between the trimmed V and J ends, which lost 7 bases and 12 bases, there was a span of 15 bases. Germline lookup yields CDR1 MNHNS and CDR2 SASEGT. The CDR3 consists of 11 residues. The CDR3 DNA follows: TGTGCCAGCATTGGTTGGGGCCGGAACACCTTC. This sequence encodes CASIGWGRNTF.

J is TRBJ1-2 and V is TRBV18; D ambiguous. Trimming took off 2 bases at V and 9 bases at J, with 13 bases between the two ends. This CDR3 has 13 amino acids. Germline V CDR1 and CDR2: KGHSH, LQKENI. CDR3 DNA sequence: TGTGCCAGCTCACCATCAAAGGATAGGAGCTACACCTTC. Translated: CASSPSKDRSYTF.

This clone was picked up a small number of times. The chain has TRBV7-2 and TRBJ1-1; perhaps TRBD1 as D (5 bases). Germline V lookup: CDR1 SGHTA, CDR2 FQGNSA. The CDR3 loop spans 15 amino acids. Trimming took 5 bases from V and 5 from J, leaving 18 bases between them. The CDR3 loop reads CASSRGTQGGTEAFF. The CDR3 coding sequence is TGTGCCAGCAGCCGGGGTACCCAGGGAGGAACTGAAGCTTTCTTT. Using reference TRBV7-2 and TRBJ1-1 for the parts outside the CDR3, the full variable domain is GAGVSQSPSNKVTEKGKDVELRCDPISGHTALYWYRQSLGQGLEFLIYFQGNSAPDKSGLPSDRFSAERTGGSVSTLTIQRTQQEDSAVYLCASSRGTQGGTEAFFGQGTRLTVV.

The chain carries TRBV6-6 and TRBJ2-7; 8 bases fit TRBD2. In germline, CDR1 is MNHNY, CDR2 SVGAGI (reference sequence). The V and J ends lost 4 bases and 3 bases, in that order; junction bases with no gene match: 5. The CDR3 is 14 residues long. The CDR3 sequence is CASSSLGTSYEQYF. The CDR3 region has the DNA TGTGCCAGCAGTTCCCTCGGGACTAGCTACGAGCAGTACTTC.

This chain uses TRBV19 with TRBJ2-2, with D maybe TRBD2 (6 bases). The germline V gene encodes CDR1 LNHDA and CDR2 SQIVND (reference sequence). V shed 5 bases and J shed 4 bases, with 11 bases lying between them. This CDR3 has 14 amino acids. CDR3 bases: TGTGCCAGTAGTTCTGCGGGGCTCACCGGGGAGCTGTTTTTT. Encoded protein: CASSSAGLTGELFF.

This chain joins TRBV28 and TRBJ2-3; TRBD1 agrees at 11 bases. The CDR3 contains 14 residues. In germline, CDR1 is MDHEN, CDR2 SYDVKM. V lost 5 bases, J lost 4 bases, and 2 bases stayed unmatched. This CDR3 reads CASSPGQGADTQYF. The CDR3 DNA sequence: TGTGCCAGCAGTCCGGGACAGGGGGCAGATACGCAGTATTTT.

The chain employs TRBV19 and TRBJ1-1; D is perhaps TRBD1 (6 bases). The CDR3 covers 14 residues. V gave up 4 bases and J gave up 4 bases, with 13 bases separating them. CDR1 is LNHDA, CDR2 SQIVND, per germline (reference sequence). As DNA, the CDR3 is TGTGCCAGTAGTAGGCAGGGGATCGGCACTGAAGCTTTCTTT. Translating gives CASSRQGIGTEAFF. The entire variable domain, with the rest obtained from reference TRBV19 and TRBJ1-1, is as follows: DGGITQSPKYLFRKEGQNVTLSCEQNLNHDAMYWYRQDPGQGLRLIYYSQIVNDFQKGDIAEGYSVSREKKESFPLTVTSAQKNPTAFYLCASSRQGIGTEAFFGQGTRLTVV.

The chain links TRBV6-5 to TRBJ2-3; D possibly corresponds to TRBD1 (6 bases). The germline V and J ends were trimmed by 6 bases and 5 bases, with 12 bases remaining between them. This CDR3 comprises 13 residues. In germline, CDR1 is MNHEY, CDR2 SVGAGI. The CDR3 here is CASRSTGLDTQYF. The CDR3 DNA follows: TGTGCCAGCAGATCTACAGGGTTAGATACGCAGTATTTT.

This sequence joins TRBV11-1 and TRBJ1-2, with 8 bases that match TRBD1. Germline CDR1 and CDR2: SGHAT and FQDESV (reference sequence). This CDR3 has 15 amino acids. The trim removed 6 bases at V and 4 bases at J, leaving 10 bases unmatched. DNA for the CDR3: TGTGCCAGCAGACCAGACAGGGGACTTTCCTATGGCTACACCTTC. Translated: CASRPDRGLSYGYTF.

CDR3 bases: TGTGCCAGCAGCTTACTAGCGGGAGAGGGCGAGCAGTTCTTC. Its protein product is CASSLLAGEGEQFF. The V gene is TRBV11-2, the J gene TRBJ2-1; TRBD2 matches 10 bases. Trimming at V came to 2 bases and at J to 10 bases, leaving 5 bases not matched to a gene. This CDR3 region has 14 residues. The germline CDR1 and CDR2 sequences are SGHAT and FQNNGV.

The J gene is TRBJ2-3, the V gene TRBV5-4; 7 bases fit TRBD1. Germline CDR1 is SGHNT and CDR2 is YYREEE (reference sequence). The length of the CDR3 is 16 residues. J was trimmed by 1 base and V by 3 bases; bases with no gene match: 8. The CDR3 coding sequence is TGTGCCAGCAGCTCCACCGCAGGGGGAGGCACAGATACGCAGTATTTT. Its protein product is CASSSTAGGGTDTQYF.

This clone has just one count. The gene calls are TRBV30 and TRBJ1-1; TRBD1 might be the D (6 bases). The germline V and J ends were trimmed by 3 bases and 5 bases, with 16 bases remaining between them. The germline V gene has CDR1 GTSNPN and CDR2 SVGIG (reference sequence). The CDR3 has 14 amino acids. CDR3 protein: CAWRKGWGRTEAFF. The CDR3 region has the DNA TGTGCCTGGAGAAAGGGGTGGGGGCGAACTGAAGCTTTCTTT.

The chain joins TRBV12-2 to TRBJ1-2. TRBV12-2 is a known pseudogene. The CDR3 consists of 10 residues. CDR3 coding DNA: TGTGCAAGTCGCCCTGGTGGCTACACCTTC. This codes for CASRPGGYTF.

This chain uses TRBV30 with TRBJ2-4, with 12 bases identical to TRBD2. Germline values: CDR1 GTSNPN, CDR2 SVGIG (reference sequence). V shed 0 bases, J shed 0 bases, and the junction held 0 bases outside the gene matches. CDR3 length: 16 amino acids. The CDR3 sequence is CAWSVGLAGAKNIQYF. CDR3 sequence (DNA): TGTGCCTGGAGTGTGGGACTAGCGGGAGCCAAAAACATTCAGTACTTC.

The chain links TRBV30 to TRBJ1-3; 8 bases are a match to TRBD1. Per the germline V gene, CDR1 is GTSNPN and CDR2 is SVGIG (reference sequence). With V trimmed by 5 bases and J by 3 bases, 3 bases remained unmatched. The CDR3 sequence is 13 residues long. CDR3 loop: CAWQTGVGNTIYF. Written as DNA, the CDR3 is TGTGCCTGGCAGACAGGGGTTGGAAACACCATATATTTT.

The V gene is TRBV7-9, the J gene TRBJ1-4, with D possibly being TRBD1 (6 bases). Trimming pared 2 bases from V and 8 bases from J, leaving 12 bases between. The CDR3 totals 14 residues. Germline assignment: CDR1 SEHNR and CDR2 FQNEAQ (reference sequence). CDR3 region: CASSLSGVGEKLFF. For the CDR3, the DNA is TGTGCCAGCAGCTTATCAGGGGTCGGCGAAAAACTGTTTTTT.